This TCR beta chain came from a study of CD8 T cells in Susac syndrome. The length of the CDR3 is 19 residues. Points on this clonotype: As yet, its antigen is unknown.

After extraction with the RNeasy kit, about 0.5 to 1 ug of the RNA was reverse transcribed using random hexamers. TCRdb re-derived calls from the immunoSEQ multiplex PCR reads in MiXCR, one entry per CDR3 protein. The table has some 300,000 distinct CDR3 sequences, about 91% seen once. General observations from the study: The study recognized that its TCR sequencing and HLA analysis covered a relatively small number of individuals.

Sequencing was carried out using CD8+ T cells from PBMCs. The TCR was taken from a human donor with multiple sclerosis. The chain couples TRBV1 to TRBJ2-4; no DNA check was done on the table's D call, TRBD1. TRBV1 is tagged as a pseudogene. As DNA, the CDR3 is TGCACCAGCAGCCAAGAAGAGGTTGGGCCAGGGGATGGAGGAAACATTCAGTACTTC. Protein sequence: CTSSQEEVGPGDGGNIQYF.